This T cell receptor (beta chain) was identified in a study of cytomegalovirus exposure and HLA in healthy donors. Study overall: When over 300 donors were genotyped, 81% of them were found to fall in the Caucasian-associated ancestry cluster. General study results and limits: Excluded were some V segments that proved indistinguishable, including TRBV6-2 and TRBV6-3. The authors later found TCR association rates varying by HLA locus, with DRB1 most and HLA-C fewest.

It was with 60 Vbeta and 13 Jbeta primers that the PCR ran. Measured with immunoSEQ multiplex PCR; TCRdb has only the in-frame clones, and not every one. The sample lists 150,000 to 200,000 clones, about an eighth occurring once. With V trimmed by 0 bases and J by 1 base, 3 bases remained unmatched. The germline V gene encodes CDR1 MNHEY and CDR2 SVGAGI. This CDR3 contains 15 residues. About this clone itself: Its antigen remains unknown.

This chain joins TRBV6-5 and TRBJ2-7; the match to TRBD2 covers 7 bases. The receptor comes from a man in his forties or fifties in good health and CMV-seropositive. The specimen was PBMCs. The CDR3 here is CASSYSREGSYEQYF. The DNA for the CDR3 is TGTGCCAGCAGTTACTCGAGGGAGGGATCCTACGAGCAGTACTTC.